The clone carrying this T cell receptor beta chain has at least ten counts. Unique molecular identifiers were used to barcode this TCRbeta library. TCRdb called the PCR reads again in MiXCR, with one record for every CDR3 protein. The table records more than 250,000 distinct CDR3 sequences, approximately 9.8% of them present only once. This entry is derived from a study of T-cell reconstitution after alpha-beta-depleted transplantation in children. Germline V gene data show CDR1 as SGHDT and CDR2 as YYEEEE. The CDR3 runs 16 residues. Trimming removed 3 bases from V and 2 bases from J, with 14 bases in between.

The chain links TRBV5-6 to TRBJ2-2, with unresolved D. The receptor comes from a human donor who donated a stem cell graft to a child with SCID. The material sequenced was PBMCs from the stem cell graft donor, taken from the stem cell graft. The CDR3 region is CASSSRARFNTGELFF. CDR3 DNA: TGTGCCAGCAGCTCCCGGGCCAGGTTTAACACCGGGGAGCTGTTTTTT.